Each of the 17 T cell receptor beta chains below was sequenced from the same sample in a study of cytotoxic CD8 clonotypes in ibrutinib-treated CLL. Assay used: immunoSEQ multiplex PCR; TCRdb lists only in-frame clones, some missing. This table has 35,000 to 40,000 clones, around 70% appearing once. Material: PBMCs, obtained at disease progression, from a patient treated with ibrutinib. Every receptor here comes from a human donor with chronic lymphocytic leukemia.

The gene calls are TRBV6-5 and TRBJ2-1, with unresolved D. Per germline, CDR1 MNHEY and CDR2 SVGAGI. CDR3 length: 11 amino acids. Between the trimmed V and J ends, which lost 4 bases and 12 bases, there was a span of 10 bases. The CDR3 bases are TGTGCCAGCAGTTCACGAAGTGTGCAGTTCTTC. It is translated as CASSSRSVQFF.

About this clone: Other DNA sequences in this specimen translate into the identical CDR3. V gene TRBV7-3 combines with J gene TRBJ1-1; TRBD1 is a possible D gene (5 bases). The CDR3 spans 13 residues. Germline assignment: CDR1 SGHTA and CDR2 FQGTGA. V was pared by 5 bases and J by 1 base, with 8 bases between. The CDR3 is CASSQDRNTEAFF. CDR3 in DNA: TGTGCCAGCAGCCAAGACAGGAACACTGAAGCTTTCTTT.

V is TRBV5-6 and J is TRBJ2-7, with D uncertain. This CDR3 region has 15 residues. CDR1 is SGHDT and CDR2 is YYEEEE in the germline V gene. Trimming removed 0 bases from V and 1 base from J, with 11 bases in between. In DNA form, the CDR3 reads TGTGCCAGCAGCTTGGGACGGTTTAGGTCCTACGAGCAGTACTTC. Its protein is CASSLGRFRSYEQYF.

The J gene is TRBJ2-2, the V gene TRBV10-1; 10 bases line up with TRBD2. The germline CDR1 and CDR2 sequences are WNHNN and SYGVQD (reference sequence). The CDR3 length is 15 residues. V shed 1 base and J 5 bases; nucleotides not matched to a gene: 1. Here the CDR3 reads CASSELAGGTGELFF. The CDR3, as DNA: TGCGCCAGCAGTGAGTTAGCGGGAGGAACCGGGGAGCTGTTTTTT.

This chain joins TRBV5-1 and TRBJ1-1; no firm D call. CDR3 size: 14 residues. The V gene's germline CDR1 is SGHRS and CDR2 YFSETQ. Trimming took 5 bases from V and 2 from J, leaving 13 bases between them. CDR3 nucleotides: TGCGCCAGCAGTATGCGGGGTCCTAACACTGAAGCTTTCTTT. This gives the protein CASSMRGPNTEAFF. Looking up the rest from reference TRBV5-1 and TRBJ1-1 gives the full variable domain: KAGVTQTPRYLIKTRGQQVTLSCSPISGHRSVSWYQQTPGQGLQFLFEYFSETQRNKGNFPGRFSGRQFSNSRSEMNVSTLELGDSALYLCASSMRGPNTEAFFGQGTRLTVV.

The gene calls are TRBV7-9 and TRBJ2-3; D unresolved. Germline V lookup: CDR1 SEHNR, CDR2 FQNEAQ (reference sequence). The CDR3 length is 14 residues. V was cut by 6 bases and J by 4 bases, with 14 bases left in between. In DNA, the CDR3 is TGTGCCAGCAGGCCCCCCCGAGTCTCAGATACGCAGTATTTT. It translates to CASRPPRVSDTQYF.

The chain has TRBV28 and TRBJ2-7, with TRBD2 matching 8 bases. Germline values: CDR1 MDHEN, CDR2 SYDVKM. There are 16 residues in the CDR3. The junction had 10 bases not matched to a gene; V was cut back by 2 bases and J by 4 bases. The CDR3 DNA is TGTGCCAGCAGTTTAACCGCAGCGGGAGTCGCTTACGAGCAGTACTTC. This sequence encodes CASSLTAAGVAYEQYF. Variable domain in full (rest from reference TRBV28 and TRBJ2-7): DVKVTQSSRYLVKRTGEKVFLECVQDMDHENMFWYRQDPGLGLRLIYFSYDVKMKEKGDIPEGYSVSREKKERFSLILESASTNQTSMYLCASSLTAAGVAYEQYFGPGTRLTVT.

This sequence joins TRBV4-1 and TRBJ2-3, with D unclear. Trimming removed 7 bases from V and 1 base from J, with 18 bases in between. Germline V gene lookup returns CDR1 MGHRA and CDR2 YSYEKL. The CDR3 is 16 amino acids. The CDR3 reads CASNPSVSSGTDTQYF. CDR3 nucleotides: TGCGCCAGCAACCCATCCGTATCCAGCGGCACAGATACGCAGTATTTT.

This chain connects TRBV7-9 to TRBJ2-7; D possibly corresponds to TRBD2 (5 bases). This CDR3 spans 16 amino acids. Germline assignment: CDR1 SEHNR and CDR2 FQNEAQ (reference sequence). Trimming took off 5 bases at V and 1 base at J, with 18 bases between the two ends. CDR3 protein: CASSPGRGGRSYEQYF. The CDR3 nucleotides are TGTGCCAGCAGCCCCGGCCGGGGTGGCCGATCCTACGAGCAGTACTTC.

V gene TRBV4-1 combines with J gene TRBJ1-2; 7 bases map to TRBD1. Per germline, CDR1 MGHRA and CDR2 YSYEKL. The V segment lost 1 base and the J segment 1 base; nucleotides outside the gene matches: 12. This CDR3 contains 18 residues. The CDR3 reads CASSQGGYRGANNYGYTF. CDR3 DNA sequence: TGCGCCAGCAGCCAAGGGGGGTACAGGGGCGCCAATAACTATGGCTACACCTTC.

The chain carries TRBV10-3 and TRBJ1-1, with TRBD1 identical over 7 bases. In germline, CDR1 is ENHRY, CDR2 SYGVKD. V was clipped by 3 bases and J by 5 bases; unmatched bases: 9. The CDR3 extends over 15 amino acids. The chain's CDR3 is CAISDPRSGGTEAFF. CDR3 coding DNA: TGTGCCATCAGTGACCCTAGGTCAGGGGGGACTGAAGCTTTCTTT.

The chain joins TRBV4-1 to TRBJ1-6; 8 nucleotides match TRBD1. The CDR3 loop spans 18 amino acids. Per the germline V gene, CDR1 is MGHRA and CDR2 is YSYEKL. Trimming at V came to 0 bases and at J to 1 base, leaving 5 bases not matched to a gene. The DNA for the CDR3 is TGCGCCAGCAGCCAAGATGGAGACAGGGGTTCCTATAATTCACCCCTCCACTTT. It translates to CASSQDGDRGSYNSPLHF.

The chain is built from TRBV6-4 and TRBJ2-3; D is possibly TRBD1 (5 bases). Germline CDR1 reads MRHNA; CDR2 reads SNTAGT. The V gene lost 3 bases and the J gene lost 3 bases, with 7 bases spanning the gap. The CDR3 contains 13 residues. This chain's CDR3 is CASSEGETDTQYF. DNA of the CDR3: TGTGCCAGCAGTGAAGGGGAAACAGATACGCAGTATTTT.

The CDR3 reads CASSDNVDRFQETQYF. In DNA, the CDR3 is TGCGCCAGCAGTGATAACGTTGACAGGTTTCAAGAGACCCAGTACTTC. The chain uses TRBV10-1 and TRBJ2-5, with D possibly TRBD1 on 6 matching bases. Germline values: CDR1 WNHNN, CDR2 SYGVQD (reference sequence). The V gene lost 3 bases and the J gene lost 2 bases, with 16 bases spanning the gap. This CDR3 is built from 16 residues.

The J gene is TRBJ2-1, the V gene TRBV5-1, with 8 bases fitting TRBD1. V was clipped by 3 bases and J by 0 bases; unmatched bases: 11. CDR3 length equals 18 residues. Germline CDR1 reads SGHRS; CDR2 reads YFSETQ. The CDR3 protein is CASSSSRTGTSSYNEQFF. Here the CDR3 DNA reads TGCGCCAGCAGCTCATCTAGGACAGGGACCAGCTCCTACAATGAGCAGTTCTTC.

This clone was counted only a few times. The rearrangement uses TRBV11-2 and TRBJ2-1; D remains unclear. The length of the CDR3 is 17 residues. CDR1 is SGHAT, CDR2 FQNNGV, per germline. Between the trimmed V and J ends, which lost 1 base and 8 bases, there was a span of 21 bases. The CDR3: CASSLVGPRSGDDEQFF. The CDR3 bases are TGTGCCAGCAGCTTAGTCGGTCCTAGGAGTGGTGACGATGAGCAGTTCTTC.

The CDR3 bases are TGTGCCAGTAGTTTAGCGGGAGGATCTTACAATGAGCAGTTCTTC. Translating gives CASSLAGGSYNEQFF. The chain combines TRBV19 with TRBJ2-1; 10 bases line up with TRBD2. Germline assignment: CDR1 LNHDA and CDR2 SQIVND (reference sequence). The CDR3 spans 15 residues. V gave up 5 bases and J gave up 4 bases; unmatched junction bases: 5.